Sequencing of this T cell receptor beta chain was carried out in a study of Ad26.COV2.S vaccination and SARS-CoV-2 variants. Notes on the study in general: Spike-specific TCR breadth was greater after Ad26.COV2.S than placebo. Non-spike TCR breadth was similar in vaccine and placebo recipients. Marked by substantial breadth, spike-specific CD8+ and CD4+ T cell responses were reportedly seen after vaccination.

This clone has a single count. Its target is not known. Germline trimming cut 5 bases from V and 10 bases from J; bases unmatched to any gene: 7. Germline V lookup: CDR1 SEHNR, CDR2 FQNEAQ (reference sequence). The CDR3 spans 13 residues. Assay: immunoSEQ multiplex PCR; the TCRdb copy retains only in-frame clones and omits some. The table includes about 350,000 clones, roughly nine tenths detected once. V gene TRBV7-9 combines with J gene TRBJ2-1; the match to TRBD2 covers 8 bases. The sequencing used peripheral blood, collected after recovery from COVID-19. The clonotype originates from a human donor who had recovered from COVID-19. Written as DNA, the CDR3 is TGTGCCAGCAGCGCCGGGGGGGCCGGGGAGCAGTTCTTC. Protein: CASSAGGAGEQFF.